The entry below gives a single TCR beta chain sequence along with its context. The data belong to a study of blood T cell repertoires in COVID-19. Some clones are missing from TCRdb's copy, which holds only in-frame ones; the method was immunoSEQ multiplex PCR. The repertoire has roughly 200,000 clones, approximately 85% of them found once; the top ten carry roughly 9.8%. The germline gives CDR1 LGHNA, CDR2 YNFKEQ. V was pared by 0 bases and J by 0 bases, with 11 bases of the junction left unmatched. This CDR3 is 19 amino acids long. The receptor's source is a human donor with active or convalescent COVID-19. The donor label of this sample is uncertain. The sequenced sample consisted of peripheral blood. The chain employs TRBV4-2 and TRBJ1-1; TRBD1 matches 9 bases. This chain's CDR3 is CASSQDLSGTGTMNTEAFF. Here the CDR3 DNA reads TGTGCCAGCAGCCAAGATCTTTCCGGGACAGGGACGATGAACACTGAAGCTTTCTTT.